This TCR beta chain derives from a study of shared clonotypes between healthy human individuals (dated by TCRdb to 2018 to 2020). About the study as a whole: A couple of women and a few men aged 18 to 49 years were included in the cohort. For each donor, CD4 naive and CD4 memory were each run on three plates, CD8 naive on two plates, and CD8 memory on one plate. Blood TCR repertoires of roughly 5 healthy adults were deeply sequenced to estimate repertoire size and the extent of clonotype sharing between individuals. To increase sequencing depth and limit assay-specific biases, different laboratories used diverse techniques to prepare libraries and sequence TCR repertoires. Between about 0.8 and 9.5 billion PBMCs per donor were obtained by leukapheresis. Overall study results and their limits: Estimated clonotype richness was generally larger for naive than for memory subsets. Even with the large sequencing depth, rarefaction of the sorted-subset datasets indicated that sequencing was incomplete. Sampling was restricted to blood, and TCR repertoires in tissue are likely to differ from TCR repertoires in blood. Based on pairwise subsampling, the degree of clonotype sharing among donors was expected to be affected by sequencing depth. Because the study included a small number of donors, the genetic and exposure-history diversity represented was limited. Sharing across four donors was observed for about 4.8% of naive CD4, 3% to 4% of naive CD8, around 2.5% of memory CD4, and less than 0.45% of memory CD8 clonotypes. Higher generation probabilities were observed for clonotypes shared by all four sorted-subset donors than for non-shared clonotypes.

Concerning this clone: Its binding antigen is unknown. No much larger clonotype is one base removed from it; base qualities were not supplied.

Using the deep immunoSEQ assay, multiplex PCR amplified TCR CDR3 regions from genomic DNA. For each cell subset, the extracted genomic DNA was distributed evenly across all wells of several immunoSEQ 96-well plates, and each plate served as one replicate. For sorted subsets, each replicate PCR was loaded with 200 to 250 ng genomic DNA, equivalent to about 30,000 T cell genomes. The purified libraries were quantified using a Qubit 3.0 fluorometer, sized with a Bioanalyzer 2100, and then quantified again using the KAPA Library Quantification kit. A separate single-read 150-cycle Illumina NextSeq 550 flow cell was used to sequence each immunoSEQ 96-well plate. The authors processed their data as follows. Because only junctional sequences without quality scores were contained in the immunoSEQ output, filtering matching that applied to full-length reads could not be performed. Sequences were annotated with PyIR, a Python wrapper for IgBLAST v1.9, and V/J genes and CDR3 were assigned using IMGT germline references. Reads were removed for weak V/J assignments (E-value above 1e-6), missing CDR3, stop codons, out-of-frame junctions, or ambiguous translated residues. V3J clonotypes were defined by identical inferred V gene, J gene, and CDR3 amino acid sequence. The percentage overlap between two repertoires was calculated by dividing the number of shared unique clonotypes by the size of the smaller repertoire. Richness of each repertoire was evaluated using RTK rarefaction, the Chao1 estimator, and Recon v2.1 estimates of unobserved clonotypes. OLGA was used to compute generation probabilities for all TCRbeta clonotypes that the gDNA method yielded from a few donors. What TCRdb holds here is the immuneACCESS table cut down to in-frame rearrangements. Part of the clones is not present; checked against another copy, under half of the missing clones reflect an unresolved V gene, and the others are unexplained. V, J and clone size are taken as reported in that table, and D and trimming were inferred from the DNA itself. The sample records 2 million to 2.5 million clones, 85% to 95% of which are singletons. The top ten clones comprise 0.1% to 0.15% of the sample.

CDR1 and CDR2, per the germline V gene (reference sequence), are SEHNR and FQNEAQ. The CDR3 measures 14 amino acids from cysteine to phenylalanine. Only CDR3 DNA remains: 42 bases, in frame from the first base. The junction carries 10 bases between V and J, which are trimmed by 4 bases and 1 base respectively. Healthy HIV-negative adults with no recently reported acute infections or vaccinations were included as donors. Only Caucasian adults living in Nashville, Tennessee, USA were represented among the donors. Magnetic negative selection was used to enrich CD4+ T cells, after which naive cells were positively selected on CD45RA and the negative fraction became the memory subset. Blood was collected by leukapheresis, and PBMCs were isolated by Ficoll-Histopaque density gradient centrifugation and then cryopreserved in liquid nitrogen vapor phase. Analytical flow cytometry was used to check the purity and quantity of every magnetically sorted T cell population. From each sorted fraction, genomic DNA was isolated and quantified by UV absorbance on a Nanodrop 2000c.

Sequenced material: naive CD4+ T cells sorted from blood. The label giving this sample's cell subset or site can be read as: CD45RA+ positively selected. The clonotype originates from a man between 18 and 35 years old in good health. The rearrangement combines TRBV7-9 with TRBJ1-1; a weak D assignment points to TRBD1 (5 bases agree). CDR3 protein: CASSSRGENTEAFF. The nucleotide sequence is given as TGTGCCAGCAGCTCCAGAGGGGAGAACACTGAAGCTTTCTTT.